Shown below are 28 T cell receptor beta chains from a single sample sequenced in a study of blood T cell repertoires in COVID-19. Only in-frame clones appear in the TCRdb table, and some are missing; sequencing was by immunoSEQ multiplex PCR. The sample holds around 170,000 clones; roughly 80% are singletons and the top ten take approximately 15%. Sequenced sample: PBMCs or T cells enriched from blood (not recorded which). The receptors originated from a man in his fifties or sixties who had been exposed to COVID-19.

CDR3 nucleotide sequence: TGTGCCAGCAGCTCAATAGCGACCGGGGAGCTGTTTTTT. It codes for CASSSIATGELFF. The genes are TRBV12-3 or TRBV12-4 and TRBJ2-2; perhaps TRBD2 as D (5 bases). This CDR3 comprises 13 residues. Trimming cost V 6 bases and J 5 bases, with 10 bases left between them.

This chain connects TRBV24-1 to TRBJ2-1, with D maybe TRBD1 (6 bases). V lost 5 bases to trimming and J lost 6 bases, with 19 bases between them. This CDR3 has 16 residues. Germline V CDR1 and CDR2: KGHDR, SFDVKD. CDR3: CATSGAEGGLSNEQFF. Here the CDR3 DNA reads TGTGCCACCAGTGGTGCTGAAGGGGGTCTAAGCAATGAGCAGTTCTTC.

The V gene is TRBV9, the J gene TRBJ2-3, with 14 bases identical to TRBD2. V lost 2 bases, J lost 6 bases, and 5 bases stayed unmatched. This CDR3 contains 16 residues. Germline CDR1 is SGDLS and CDR2 is YYNGEE. CDR3 sequence reads: CASSVGTSGSGDTQYF. The CDR3 DNA reads TGTGCCAGCAGCGTGGGGACTAGCGGGAGTGGGGATACGCAGTATTTT.

The chain employs TRBV27 and TRBJ2-3; D gene uncertain. Looked up from germline, CDR1 is MNHEY and CDR2 is SMNVEV (reference sequence). The CDR3 covers 12 residues. Trimming cost V 2 bases and J 6 bases, with 6 bases left between them. The CDR3 protein is CASSLTPDTQYF. In DNA, the CDR3 is TGTGCCAGCAGTTTAACTCCGGATACGCAGTATTTT.

The chain carries TRBV12-3 or TRBV12-4 and TRBJ2-3; weak D call: TRBD2 (6 bases). The V end was cut by 4 bases, the J end by 1 base, with 6 bases between. The CDR3 is made up of 13 amino acids. In DNA, the CDR3 is TGTGCCAGCAGTTCGGGAGGCACAGATACGCAGTATTTT. Translation gives CASSSGGTDTQYF.

This chain links TRBV19 with TRBJ1-1; the match to TRBD1 covers 7 bases. The CDR3 contains 15 residues. The J segment lost 0 bases and the V segment lost 6 bases, leaving 7 bases of the junction unmatched. The germline V gene encodes CDR1 LNHDA and CDR2 SQIVND (reference sequence). The CDR3 sequence: CASRPWTGLNTEAFF. In DNA, the CDR3 is TGTGCCAGTAGACCGTGGACAGGCCTGAACACTGAAGCTTTCTTT.

The genes are TRBV7-9 and TRBJ2-7; 9 bases are shared with TRBD1. The germline V gene encodes CDR1 SEHNR and CDR2 FQNEAQ (reference sequence). The J segment lost 3 bases and the V segment lost 5 bases, leaving 5 bases of the junction unmatched. CDR3 length equals 14 residues. The CDR3: CASSTGQGNYEQYF. The CDR3, as DNA: TGTGCCAGCAGCACCGGACAGGGGAACTACGAGCAGTACTTC.

This clone has ten or more counts. V is TRBV18 and J is TRBJ1-1, with no clear D. From germline, CDR1 is KGHSH and CDR2 LQKENI. V lost 4 bases to trimming and J lost 3 bases, with 15 bases between them. This CDR3 spans 15 amino acids. The CDR3 spells CASSQLQTPDTEAFF. CDR3 nucleotide sequence: TGTGCCAGCTCACAACTACAAACACCGGACACTGAAGCTTTCTTT.

V usage is TRBV6-5 and J usage is TRBJ1-5, with D perhaps TRBD1 (5 bases). CDR3 length equals 15 residues. V lost 6 bases and J 0 bases, leaving 12 bases between the germline ends. CDR1 MNHEY and CDR2 SVGAGI come from the germline V gene. CDR3 protein: CASRIDSYSNQPQHF. The CDR3 DNA follows: TGTGCCAGCAGAATAGACAGTTATAGCAATCAGCCCCAGCATTTT.

The chain couples TRBV3-1 (or the pseudogene TRBV3-2) to TRBJ2-5, with D tentatively TRBD2 (6 bases). With 2 bases removed from V and 1 base from J, the gap between germline ends came to 11 bases. Germline V lookup: CDR1 LGHDT, CDR2 YNNKEL (reference sequence). This CDR3 region has 15 residues. CDR3 region: CASSQRGSFQETQYF. In DNA form, the CDR3 reads TGTGCCAGCAGCCAACGGGGGAGTTTCCAAGAGACCCAGTACTTC.

The chain links TRBV9 to TRBJ1-1; 7 positions match TRBD1. The CDR3 contains 14 residues. Germline CDR1 reads SGDLS; CDR2 reads YYNGEE. The J segment lost 4 bases and the V segment lost 4 bases, leaving 7 bases of the junction unmatched. For the CDR3, the DNA is TGTGCCAGCAGCACAGACTCAGGGGGCACTGAAGCTTTCTTT. Protein: CASSTDSGGTEAFF.

The chain joins TRBV6-5 to TRBJ1-1, with TRBD1 matching 7 bases. Trimming cost V 6 bases and J 4 bases; bases outside gene matches: 5. CDR1 and CDR2 (germline): MNHEY, SVGAGI. The CDR3 consists of 13 residues. The CDR3 DNA follows: TGTGCCAGCAGAGACAGGGCCGCCACTGAAGCTTTCTTT. It yields the protein CASRDRAATEAFF.

The J gene is TRBJ2-7, the V gene TRBV2; no firm D call. In germline, CDR1 is SNHLY, CDR2 FYNNEI. This CDR3 comprises 15 residues. V was trimmed by 0 bases and J by 5 bases, leaving 14 bases between them. CDR3 loop: CASSEALARTNEQYF. The CDR3 nucleotides are TGTGCCAGCAGTGAAGCGCTTGCCAGAACCAACGAGCAGTACTTC.

The chain recombines TRBV4-1 with TRBJ2-7; possible D gene TRBD1, 5 bases. CDR3 length equals 14 residues. V dropped 0 bases and J dropped 1 base, with 7 bases sitting between them. CDR1 and CDR2 from the germline V gene are MGHRA and YSYEKL. CDR3 DNA: TGCGCCAGCAGCCAAGAAGGGGTTTCCTACGAGCAGTACTTC. It translates to CASSQEGVSYEQYF.

The J gene is TRBJ1-2, the V gene TRBV19; D gene uncertain. Germline-derived CDR1 and CDR2 are LNHDA and SQIVND (reference sequence). CDR3 length: 12 amino acids. V was clipped by 8 bases and J by 4 bases, with 11 bases between them. In nucleotides, the CDR3 is TGTGCCAGTCGGAGAGGGAGCTATGGCTACACCTTC. Translation: CASRRGSYGYTF. The entire variable domain, with the rest obtained from reference TRBV19 and TRBJ1-2, is as follows: DGGITQSPKYLFRKEGQNVTLSCEQNLNHDAMYWYRQDPGQGLRLIYYSQIVNDFQKGDIAEGYSVSREKKESFPLTVTSAQKNPTAFYLCASRRGSYGYTFGSGTRLTVV.

V gene TRBV6-2 or TRBV6-3 combines with J gene TRBJ2-7; D is perhaps TRBD2 (6 bases). The V and J ends lost 5 bases and 4 bases respectively, with 24 bases between them. This CDR3 has 17 amino acids. From germline, CDR1 is MNHEY and CDR2 SVGEGT. The CDR3 DNA reads as TGTGCCAGCAGTCCCCTTTCCCCTCTTGGCGGGAATTACGAGCAGTACTTC. Its protein is CASSPLSPLGGNYEQYF.

V is TRBV28 and J is TRBJ2-1; D gene ambiguous. The germline V gene has CDR1 MDHEN and CDR2 SYDVKM. The CDR3 runs to 17 residues. Trimming left V 4 bases short and J 2 bases short, with 18 bases between. The CDR3 loop reads CASSSPRPMSAYNEQFF. In nucleotides, the CDR3 is TGTGCCAGCAGTTCCCCGAGGCCGATGAGCGCCTACAATGAGCAGTTCTTC.

The CDR3 here is CASSQGGTSGRSLAGELFF. CDR3 nucleotide sequence: TGTGCCAGCAGCCAGGGTGGGACTAGCGGGAGGTCCTTAGCCGGGGAGCTGTTTTTT. This rearrangement joins TRBV5-4 to TRBJ2-2; 15 positions match TRBD2. The CDR3 runs to 19 residues. The germline gives CDR1 SGHNT, CDR2 YYREEE (reference sequence). V shed 4 bases, J shed 6 bases, and the junction held 13 bases outside the gene matches.

The chain joins TRBV24-1 to TRBJ2-5, with 8 positions matching TRBD1. The CDR3 totals 14 residues. Looked up from germline, CDR1 is KGHDR and CDR2 is SFDVKD. The trim removed 4 bases at V and 5 bases at J, leaving 5 bases unmatched. CDR3 DNA: TGTGCCACCAGTGAACGGACAGGGAGGGAGACCCAGTACTTC. As protein: CATSERTGRETQYF.

This clone was observed a handful of times. This rearrangement joins TRBV6-4 to TRBJ1-2; a weak D match, TRBD1 (6 bases). Germline V gene data show CDR1 as MRHNA and CDR2 as SNTAGT. The CDR3 has 14 amino acids. Deletions cut 0 bases from V and 13 bases from J, with 18 bases between. This CDR3 is CASSDSTDSRFFTF. The CDR3 nucleotides are TGTGCCAGCAGTGACTCGACGGACAGCCGTTTTTTCACCTTC.

The chain joins TRBV9 to TRBJ2-3, with D maybe TRBD1 (7 bases). This CDR3 is built from 15 residues. The V and J ends lost 2 bases and 4 bases respectively, with 14 bases between them. The germline V gene encodes CDR1 SGDLS and CDR2 YYNGEE. In DNA, the CDR3 is TGTGCCAGCAGCGTCCCCAGGAGGGGGCCAGATACGCAGTATTTT. Translating it yields CASSVPRRGPDTQYF.

This chain uses TRBV19 with TRBJ2-1; 9 bases line up with TRBD2. CDR1 is LNHDA and CDR2 is SQIVND in the germline V gene (reference sequence). J gave up 4 bases and V 3 bases, and 7 bases lay outside the gene matches. CDR3 length: 16 residues. The CDR3 DNA follows: TGTGCCAGTAGTATCTCTAGCGGGGCCTCATACAATGAGCAGTTCTTC. This codes for CASSISSGASYNEQFF.

The gene calls are TRBV7-9 and TRBJ2-7, with TRBD1 matching 7 bases. Germline loops: CDR1 SEHNR, CDR2 FQNEAQ (reference sequence). The trim removed 4 bases at V and 5 bases at J, leaving 5 bases unmatched. The CDR3 is 13 amino acids. DNA of the CDR3: TGTGCCAGCAGCTCGGACAGGAACCACGAGCAGTACTTC. Protein product: CASSSDRNHEQYF.

The rearrangement joins TRBV2 to TRBJ1-6, with D unresolved. Trimming left V 4 bases short and J 7 bases short, with 14 bases between. CDR3 length equals 15 residues. Germline loops: CDR1 SNHLY, CDR2 FYNNEI. Here the CDR3 reads CASSGQTSANSPLHF. CDR3 coding DNA: TGTGCCAGCAGTGGACAAACCTCCGCCAATTCACCCCTCCACTTT.

V gene TRBV6-2 or TRBV6-3 combines with J gene TRBJ1-5; 7 bases map to TRBD1. Germline loops: CDR1 MNHEY, CDR2 SVGEGT. The CDR3 is 15 residues long. Trimming took 5 bases from V and 7 from J; bases not matched to a gene: 11. The CDR3 sequence is CASSPDRASGQPQHF. CDR3 coding DNA: TGTGCCAGCAGTCCAGACAGGGCTTCCGGGCAGCCCCAGCATTTT.

The rearrangement joins TRBV12-5 to TRBJ1-6; a possible D gene is TRBD1 (6 bases). V lost 2 bases, J lost 6 bases, and 11 bases lay in between. The germline CDR1 and CDR2 sequences are LGHNT and FRNRAP. The CDR3 runs 15 residues. CDR3 nucleotide sequence: TGTGCTAGTGGTTTGAGGACAGAGTTTAATTCACCCCTCCACTTT. It translates to CASGLRTEFNSPLHF. Full variable domain (missing parts from reference TRBV12-5 and TRBJ1-6): DARVTQTPRHKVTEMGQEVTMRCQPILGHNTVFWYRQTMMQGLELLAYFRNRAPLDDSGMPKDRFSAEMPDATLATLKIQPSEPRDSAVYFCASGLRTEFNSPLHFGNGTRLTVT.

This clone was seen ten or more times. This chain links TRBV5-1 with TRBJ1-2, with TRBD1 matching 12 bases. The V gene end was trimmed by 4 bases and the J gene end by 8 bases; junction bases not matched to a gene: 18. This CDR3 comprises 18 residues. Germline V gives CDR1 SGHRS, CDR2 YFSETQ. The CDR3 coding sequence is TGCGCCAGCAGCATTGACCGGGACAGGGGGCGTTCGGATTTAGGCTACACCTTC. It translates to CASSIDRDRGRSDLGYTF.

The chain is built from TRBV7-8 and TRBJ1-4; maybe TRBD1 (6 bases). CDR1 and CDR2 (germline): SGHVS, FQNEAQ. V dropped 5 bases and J dropped 5 bases, with 12 bases sitting between them. The CDR3 extends over 14 amino acids. CDR3 protein: CASSPTRGNEKLFF. The CDR3 DNA follows: TGTGCCAGCAGCCCGACCAGGGGCAATGAAAAACTGTTTTTT.